These 32 T cell receptor beta chains came from one sample sequenced in a study of radiation and T cells in renal cell carcinoma. The data were produced by immunoSEQ multiplex PCR, yet TCRdb's version contains in-frame clones alone and is incomplete. Seen here are roughly 10,000 clones, around 63% observed once, and the top ten hold around 15%. Treatment reported: 15 Gy SBRT to primary tumor, nephrectomy 4 weeks later. Sequenced here: tumor tissue, sampled from a patient whose treatment included radiotherapy and nephrectomy. These receptors were obtained from a woman between 50 and 59 years old with renal cell carcinoma.

V gene TRBV6-1 combines with J gene TRBJ1-1; D possibly corresponds to TRBD1 (6 bases). The CDR3 length is 13 residues. Germline assignment: CDR1 MNHNS and CDR2 SASEGT. Deletions cut 6 bases from V and 8 bases from J, with 16 bases between. The CDR3 loop is CASSPTTDREAFF. The CDR3 DNA reads TGTGCCAGCAGCCCAACCACCGACAGGGAAGCTTTCTTT.

This rearrangement joins TRBV14 to TRBJ2-5, with D perhaps TRBD2 (5 bases). Germline loops: CDR1 SGHDN, CDR2 FVKESK. Trimming pared 4 bases from V and 2 bases from J, leaving 17 bases between. CDR3 length: 16 amino acids. The CDR3 nucleotides read TGTGCCAGCAGCCCCCTCGGGATGGATATGCAAGAGACCCAGTACTTC. It yields the protein CASSPLGMDMQETQYF.

The chain has TRBV10-1 and TRBJ2-3, with 13 bases fitting TRBD2. Germline CDR1 and CDR2: WNHNN and SYGVQD (reference sequence). The V gene end was trimmed by 1 base and the J gene end by 4 bases; junction bases not matched to a gene: 8. The CDR3 length is 18 residues. The CDR3 DNA reads as TGCGCCAGCAGTGAGTTGCGGACTAGCGGGAGTGGGCCAGATACGCAGTATTTT. It codes for CASSELRTSGSGPDTQYF.

The V and J genes are TRBV7-9 and TRBJ2-2; D remains ambiguous. CDR3 size: 11 residues. The germline V and J ends were trimmed by 6 bases and 6 bases, with 5 bases remaining between them. Per germline, CDR1 SEHNR and CDR2 FQNEAQ (reference sequence). The CDR3 spells CASRGSGELFF. The CDR3 DNA follows: TGTGCCAGCAGGGGATCCGGGGAGCTGTTTTTT.

Only a few counts were recorded for this clone. The CDR3 sequence is CASSLQGTYTF. The CDR3 DNA follows: TGCGCCAGCAGCTTACAGGGGACCTACACCTTC. V is TRBV5-1 and J is TRBJ1-2; TRBD1 agrees at 7 bases. Losses at the gene ends were 2 bases for V and 10 bases for J; bases not matched to a gene: 2. CDR3 length: 11 residues. Germline V gene data show CDR1 as SGHRS and CDR2 as YFSETQ. Variable domain in full (rest from reference TRBV5-1 and TRBJ1-2): KAGVTQTPRYLIKTRGQQVTLSCSPISGHRSVSWYQQTPGQGLQFLFEYFSETQRNKGNFPGRFSGRQFSNSRSEMNVSTLELGDSALYLCASSLQGTYTFGSGTRLTVV.

This chain uses TRBV7-2 with TRBJ2-5; 9 bases are shared with TRBD2. The germline CDR1 and CDR2 sequences are SGHTA and FQGNSA. The CDR3 consists of 15 residues. V was clipped by 4 bases and J by 4 bases; unmatched bases: 7. For the CDR3, the DNA is TGTGCCAGCAGCTGGGTGGCGGGGGGGCTAGAGACCCAGTACTTC. This codes for CASSWVAGGLETQYF.

J is TRBJ2-7 and V is TRBV9, with D possibly TRBD1 on 5 matching bases. The CDR3 runs 18 residues. CDR1 is SGDLS and CDR2 is YYNGEE in the germline V gene. Trimming stripped 0 bases from V and 0 bases from J, with 19 bases between. CDR3 coding DNA: TGTGCCAGCAGCGTAGGGGTACAGGAGCCAGATCTCTCCTACGAGCAGTACTTC. This translates into CASSVGVQEPDLSYEQYF.

The V gene is TRBV6-1, the J gene TRBJ2-7; 9 bases align to TRBD2. Germline V gene lookup returns CDR1 MNHNS and CDR2 SASEGT. There are 15 residues in the CDR3. V shed 7 bases and J 4 bases; nucleotides not matched to a gene: 11. This chain's CDR3 is CASTFGGGVSYEQYF. As DNA, the CDR3 is TGTGCCAGCACCTTCGGCGGGGGGGTCTCATACGAGCAGTACTTC.

This clone was observed a few times. This sequence joins TRBV6-6 and TRBJ2-2; D call uncertain. The germline V and J ends were trimmed by 5 bases and 7 bases, with 14 bases remaining between them. The CDR3 totals 14 residues. In germline, CDR1 is MNHNY, CDR2 SVGAGI (reference sequence). The DNA of the CDR3 is TGTGCCAGCAGTGACCCCCCAAGTGGCGGGGAGCTGTTTTTT. Protein sequence: CASSDPPSGGELFF.

The chain combines TRBV20-1 with TRBJ1-2, with TRBD1 matching 7 bases. The junction had 5 bases not matched to a gene; V was cut back by 6 bases and J by 10 bases. This CDR3 contains 10 residues. Germline V gene data show CDR1 as DFQATT and CDR2 as SNEGSKA (reference sequence). The CDR3 nucleotides are TGCAGTGCCCGGGACAGTGCCTACACCTTC. It is translated as CSARDSAYTF.

A few counts support this clone. The gene calls are TRBV29-1 and TRBJ2-3; D unresolved. The V gene's germline CDR1 is SQVTM and CDR2 ANQGSEA. Trimming stripped 8 bases from V and 2 bases from J, with 8 bases between. This CDR3 region has 11 residues. The CDR3 DNA follows: TGCAGCTTTACTGTCACAGATACGCAGTATTTT. It is translated as CSFTVTDTQYF.

The chain links TRBV19 to TRBJ2-1; no definite D call. Trimming stripped 5 bases from V and 8 bases from J, with 13 bases between. The CDR3 consists of 13 residues. Germline CDR1 and CDR2: LNHDA and SQIVND (reference sequence). The CDR3 loop reads CASSSPDHHEQFF. DNA of the CDR3: TGTGCCAGTAGTTCCCCCGATCACCATGAGCAGTTCTTC. The full variable domain, with the rest looked up from reference TRBV19 and TRBJ2-1, is DGGITQSPKYLFRKEGQNVTLSCEQNLNHDAMYWYRQDPGQGLRLIYYSQIVNDFQKGDIAEGYSVSREKKESFPLTVTSAQKNPTAFYLCASSSPDHHEQFFGPGTRLTVL.

This clone came up once. V usage is TRBV2 and J usage is TRBJ2-7; D could derive from TRBD1 or TRBD2 (7 bases each). Between the trimmed V and J ends, which lost 2 bases and 5 bases, there was a span of 16 bases. CDR3 length: 15 residues. Germline V gives CDR1 SNHLY, CDR2 FYNNEI. In DNA form, the CDR3 reads TGTGCCAGCAGTGAAACGGCAGGGGGGGGGAACGAGCAGTACTTC. It encodes CASSETAGGGNEQYF. The full variable domain, with the rest looked up from reference TRBV2 and TRBJ2-7, is EPEVTQTPSHQVTQMGQEVILRCVPISNHLYFYWYRQILGQKVEFLVSFYNNEISEKSEIFDDQFSVERPDGSNFTLKIRSTKLEDSAMYFCASSETAGGGNEQYFGPGTRLTVT.

This clone was seen only once. This chain joins TRBV6-1 and TRBJ2-3, with TRBD2 matching over 7 bases. With V trimmed by 1 base and J by 3 bases, 4 bases remained unmatched. The CDR3 spans 15 residues. Germline V gene lookup returns CDR1 MNHNS and CDR2 SASEGT. As DNA, the CDR3 is TGTGCCAGCAGTGAAGGGGCGGGAGTGACAGATACGCAGTATTTT. This encodes CASSEGAGVTDTQYF.

The chain is built from TRBV6-1 and TRBJ1-5; weak D call: TRBD1 (5 bases). This CDR3 spans 13 amino acids. V lost 8 bases to trimming and J lost 6 bases, with 14 bases between them. Germline-derived CDR1 and CDR2 are MNHNS and SASEGT. CDR3 sequence (DNA): TGTGCCAGCGAGTTAGGGGCCAGTCAGCCCCAGCATTTT. Translation: CASELGASQPQHF.

The gene calls are TRBV29-1 and TRBJ2-6; D is ambiguous. The CDR3 has 12 residues. V lost 6 bases and J 2 bases, leaving 5 bases between the germline ends. The germline CDR1 and CDR2 sequences are SQVTM and ANQGSEA. CDR3 in DNA: TGCAGCGTGAACACTGGGGCCAACGTCCTGACTTTC. Translation gives CSVNTGANVLTF.

The chain recombines TRBV10-3 with TRBJ1-5; D gene uncertain. Trimming removed 3 bases at V and 3 bases at J, with 6 bases between. This CDR3 is built from 13 residues. Germline V gene data show CDR1 as ENHRY and CDR2 as SYGVKD. CDR3: CAISETVNQPQHF. The CDR3 DNA is TGTGCCATCAGTGAAACAGTCAATCAGCCCCAGCATTTT.

This clone has only one observation. This rearrangement joins TRBV4-3 to TRBJ2-7; D gene ambiguous. The CDR3 sequence is 15 residues long. From germline, CDR1 is LGHNA and CDR2 YSLEER. The germline V and J ends were trimmed by 0 bases and 3 bases, with 12 bases remaining between them. The CDR3 bases are TGCGCCAGCAGCCAAGACCAGACCAGTAGCTACGAGCAGTACTTC. As protein: CASSQDQTSSYEQYF.

This chain uses TRBV7-9 with TRBJ2-1; 10 bases align to TRBD2. V lost 0 bases and J lost 4; bases outside the gene matches: 6. The CDR3 totals 17 residues. CDR1 and CDR2 (germline): SEHNR, FQNEAQ (reference sequence). The CDR3 DNA follows: TGTGCCAGCAGCTTAGCCCGGACTAGCGGAGATTACAATGAGCAGTTCTTC. Its protein is CASSLARTSGDYNEQFF.

This chain joins TRBV19 and TRBJ2-2; D could derive from TRBD1 or TRBD2 (6 bases each). Trimming left V 1 base short and J 12 bases short, with 18 bases between. The CDR3 has 15 residues. Germline V gene sequence: CDR1 LNHDA, CDR2 SQIVND (reference sequence). The CDR3 here is CASSIGGALREKLFF. CDR3 sequence (DNA): TGTGCCAGTAGTATAGGGGGGGCGCTGAGGGAAAAGCTGTTTTTT. Filled out from reference TRBV19 and TRBJ2-2, the complete variable domain reads DGGITQSPKYLFRKEGQNVTLSCEQNLNHDAMYWYRQDPGQGLRLIYYSQIVNDFQKGDIAEGYSVSREKKESFPLTVTSAQKNPTAFYLCASSIGGALREKLFFGEGSRLTVL.

J is TRBJ2-3 and V is TRBV5-1, with 9 bases lining up with TRBD2. The CDR3 loop spans 16 amino acids. Germline V CDR1 and CDR2: SGHRS, YFSETQ. After removal of 1 base from V and 1 base from J, the junction contained 4 bases not matched to a gene. In DNA, the CDR3 is TGCGCCAGCAGCTTGTTAGCTAGCGGGGGCACAGATACGCAGTATTTT. Translating it yields CASSLLASGGTDTQYF.

The table lists this clone with a few counts. The gene calls are TRBV10-1 and TRBJ1-5, with no clear D. CDR1 WNHNN and CDR2 SYGVQD come from the germline V gene (reference sequence). With 0 bases removed from V and 4 bases from J, the gap between germline ends came to 4 bases. This CDR3 region has 13 residues. CDR3 bases: TGCGCCAGCAGTGAGTCCTTAAATCAGCCCCAGCATTTT. Protein: CASSESLNQPQHF.

This clone was counted a few times. The rearrangement links TRBV7-6 to TRBJ1-1, with TRBD1 as a possible D gene (5 bases). V was cut by 5 bases and J by 5 bases, with 15 bases left in between. Germline V gives CDR1 SGHVS, CDR2 FNYEAQ. The CDR3 is made up of 14 amino acids. The CDR3 DNA is TGTGCCAGCAGCAACTTACAGGAGAGGACTGAAGCTTTCTTT. As protein: CASSNLQERTEAFF.

This clone was recorded a few times. The chain links TRBV5-1 to TRBJ2-7, with D possibly being TRBD2 (6 bases). This CDR3 is built from 16 residues. Trimming took off 4 bases at V and 0 bases at J, with 17 bases between the two ends. CDR1 is SGHRS and CDR2 is YFSETQ in the germline V gene. CDR3: CASSRREALPSYEQYF. DNA of the CDR3: TGCGCCAGCAGCCGGAGGGAGGCGTTGCCCTCCTACGAGCAGTACTTC.

This rearrangement joins TRBV5-5 to TRBJ1-1; 7 bases are a match to TRBD1. The CDR3 has 15 amino acids. V gave up 0 bases and J gave up 1 base; unmatched junction bases: 3. The germline CDR1 and CDR2 sequences are SGHKS and YYEKEE (reference sequence). The CDR3 loop reads CASSLGGGRNTEAFF. CDR3 nucleotide sequence: TGTGCCAGCAGCTTGGGAGGGGGCCGGAACACTGAAGCTTTCTTT.

The chain joins TRBV5-1 to TRBJ1-1; a possible D gene is TRBD1 (5 bases). This CDR3 is built from 16 residues. V was trimmed by 5 bases and J by 4 bases, leaving 21 bases between them. Germline V lookup: CDR1 SGHRS, CDR2 YFSETQ. The CDR3 protein is CASRAGSGTRSTEAFF. CDR3 in DNA: TGCGCCAGCAGAGCGGGGTCAGGGACTCGTAGCACTGAAGCTTTCTTT. The full variable domain, completed using reference TRBV5-1 and TRBJ1-1, is KAGVTQTPRYLIKTRGQQVTLSCSPISGHRSVSWYQQTPGQGLQFLFEYFSETQRNKGNFPGRFSGRQFSNSRSEMNVSTLELGDSALYLCASRAGSGTRSTEAFFGQGTRLTVV.

This clone has just a few counts. The rearrangement joins TRBV11-2 to TRBJ1-2; 7 bases are shared with TRBD1. Germline V gene sequence: CDR1 SGHAT, CDR2 FQNNGV. The CDR3 covers 15 residues. V shed 4 bases, J shed 12 bases, and the junction held 17 bases outside the gene matches. The CDR3 region is CASSSLRDSRPGDTF. CDR3 coding DNA: TGTGCCAGCAGCTCCCTTAGGGACAGTCGACCGGGGGACACCTTC. The whole variable domain, filled in from reference TRBV11-2 and TRBJ1-2, reads EAGVAQSPRYKIIEKRQSVAFWCNPISGHATLYWYQQILGQGPKLLIQFQNNGVVDDSQLPKDRFSAERLKGVDSTLKIQPAKLEDSAVYLCASSSLRDSRPGDTFGSGTRLTVV.

V gene TRBV23-1 combines with J gene TRBJ2-7, with D perhaps matching TRBD1 (5 bases). TRBV23-1 is treated as an ORF (open reading frame) with a function not yet certain. V lost 6 bases to trimming and J lost 1 base, with 10 bases between them. The CDR3 extends over 13 amino acids. DNA for the CDR3: TGCGCCAGCAGCCCCGACAGTTCCTACGAGCAGTACTTC. Encoded protein: CASSPDSSYEQYF.

The V gene is TRBV7-2, the J gene TRBJ2-7, with 13 bases that match TRBD2. Trimming at V came to 6 bases and at J to 6 bases, leaving 5 bases not matched to a gene. The CDR3 extends over 14 amino acids. Germline V gene lookup returns CDR1 SGHTA and CDR2 FQGNSA. CDR3 sequence reads: CASSWTSGRPEQYF. The CDR3 DNA is TGTGCCAGCAGTTGGACTAGCGGGAGACCCGAGCAGTACTTC.

This clone has just one count. The chain couples TRBV30 to TRBJ1-6, with 7 bases identical to TRBD1. This CDR3 has 14 residues. V gave up 8 bases and J gave up 6 bases; unmatched junction bases: 10. Germline CDR1 reads GTSNPN; CDR2 reads SVGIG (reference sequence). The CDR3 region is CAHQTGTANSPLHF. The CDR3 DNA reads as TGTGCCCACCAAACCGGGACAGCTAATTCACCCCTCCACTTT.

This clone appeared a few times. This rearrangement joins TRBV25-1 to TRBJ1-5; 9 nucleotides match TRBD1. V lost 4 bases to trimming and J lost 5 bases; unmatched junction nucleotides: 9. This CDR3 spans 16 amino acids. The germline CDR1 and CDR2 sequences are MGHDK and SYGVNS. The DNA of the CDR3 is TGTGCCAGCAGTGCCACGGGACAGGGATTACATCAGCCCCAGCATTTT. It yields the protein CASSATGQGLHQPQHF. The full variable domain, with the rest looked up from reference TRBV25-1 and TRBJ1-5, is EADIYQTPRYLVIGTGKKITLECSQTMGHDKMYWYQQDPGMELHLIHYSYGVNSTEKGDLSSESTVSRIRTEHFPLTLESARPSHTSQYLCASSATGQGLHQPQHFGDGTRLSIL.

The gene calls are TRBV7-2 and TRBJ2-5; possibly TRBD1 for D (6 bases). The germline CDR1 and CDR2 sequences are SGHTA and FQGNSA. CDR3 length: 14 amino acids. Trimming stripped 5 bases from V and 4 bases from J, with 14 bases between. This CDR3 reads CASSRTGLGETQYF. For the CDR3, the DNA is TGTGCCAGCAGCCGTACAGGGTTGGGAGAGACCCAGTACTTC. The full variable domain, completed using reference TRBV7-2 and TRBJ2-5, is GAGVSQSPSNKVTEKGKDVELRCDPISGHTALYWYRQSLGQGLEFLIYFQGNSAPDKSGLPSDRFSAERTGGSVSTLTIQRTQQEDSAVYLCASSRTGLGETQYFGPGTRLLVL.